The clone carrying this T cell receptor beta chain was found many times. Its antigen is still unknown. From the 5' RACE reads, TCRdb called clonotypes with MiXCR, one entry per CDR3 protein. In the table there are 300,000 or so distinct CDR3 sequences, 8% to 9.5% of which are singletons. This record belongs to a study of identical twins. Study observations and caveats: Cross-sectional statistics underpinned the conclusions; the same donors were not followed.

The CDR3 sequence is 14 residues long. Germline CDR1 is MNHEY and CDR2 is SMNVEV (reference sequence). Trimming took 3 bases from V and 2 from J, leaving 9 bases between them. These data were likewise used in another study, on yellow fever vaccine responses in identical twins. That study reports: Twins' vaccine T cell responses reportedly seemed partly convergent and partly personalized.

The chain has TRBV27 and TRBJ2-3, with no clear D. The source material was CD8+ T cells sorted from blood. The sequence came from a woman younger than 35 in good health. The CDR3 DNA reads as TGTGCCAGCAGTTTTGTTCCCTTCACAGATACGCAGTATTTT. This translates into CASSFVPFTDTQYF.